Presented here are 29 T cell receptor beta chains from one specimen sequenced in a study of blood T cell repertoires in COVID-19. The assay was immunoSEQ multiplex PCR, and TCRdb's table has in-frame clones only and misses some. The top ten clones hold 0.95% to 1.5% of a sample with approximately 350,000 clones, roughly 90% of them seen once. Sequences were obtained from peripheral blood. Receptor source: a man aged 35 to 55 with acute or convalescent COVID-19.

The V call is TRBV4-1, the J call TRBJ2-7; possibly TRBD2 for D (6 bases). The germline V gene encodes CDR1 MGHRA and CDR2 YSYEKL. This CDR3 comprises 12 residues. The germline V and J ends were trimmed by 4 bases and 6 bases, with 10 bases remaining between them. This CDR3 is CASSRGDSEQYF. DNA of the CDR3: TGCGCCAGCAGCCGGGGGGATTCCGAGCAGTACTTC.

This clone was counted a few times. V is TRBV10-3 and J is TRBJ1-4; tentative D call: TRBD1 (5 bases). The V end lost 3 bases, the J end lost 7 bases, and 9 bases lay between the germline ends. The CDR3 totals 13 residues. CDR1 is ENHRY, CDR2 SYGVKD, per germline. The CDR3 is CAISDGRGEKLFF. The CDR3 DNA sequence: TGTGCCATCAGTGACGGGAGGGGTGAAAAACTGTTTTTT.

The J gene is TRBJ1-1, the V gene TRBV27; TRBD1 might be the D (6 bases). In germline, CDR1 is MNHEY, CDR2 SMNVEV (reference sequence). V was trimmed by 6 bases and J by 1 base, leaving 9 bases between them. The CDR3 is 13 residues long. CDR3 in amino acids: CASSRQENTEAFF. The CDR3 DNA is TGTGCCAGCAGCCGACAGGAGAACACTGAAGCTTTCTTT.

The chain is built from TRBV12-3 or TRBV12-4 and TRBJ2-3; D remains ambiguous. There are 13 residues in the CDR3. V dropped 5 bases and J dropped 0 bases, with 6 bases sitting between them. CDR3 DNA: TGTGCCAGCAGTCCTGTAAGCACAGATACGCAGTATTTT. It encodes CASSPVSTDTQYF.

The CDR3 reads CASSPGLSNSPLHF. CDR3 nucleotides: TGTGCCAGCAGCCCAGGGCTTAGTAATTCACCCCTCCACTTT. The chain has TRBV27 and TRBJ1-6; perhaps TRBD1 as D (5 bases). Germline values: CDR1 MNHEY, CDR2 SMNVEV (reference sequence). V lost 6 bases and J 6 bases, leaving 12 bases between the germline ends. The CDR3 sequence is 14 residues long.

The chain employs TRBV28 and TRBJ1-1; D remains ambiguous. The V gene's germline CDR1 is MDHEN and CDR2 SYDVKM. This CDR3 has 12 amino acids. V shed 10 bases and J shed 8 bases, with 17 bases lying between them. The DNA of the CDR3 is TGTGCCATCGGGAGAGGTGTTGGCGAAGCTTTCTTT. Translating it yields CAIGRGVGEAFF.

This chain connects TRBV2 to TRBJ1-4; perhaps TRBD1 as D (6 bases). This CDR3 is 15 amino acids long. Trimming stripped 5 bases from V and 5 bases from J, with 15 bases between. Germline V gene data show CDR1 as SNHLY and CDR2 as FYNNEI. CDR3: CASSSLGTSNEKLFF. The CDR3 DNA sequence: TGTGCCAGCAGTTCCCTCGGGACAAGCAATGAAAAACTGTTTTTT.

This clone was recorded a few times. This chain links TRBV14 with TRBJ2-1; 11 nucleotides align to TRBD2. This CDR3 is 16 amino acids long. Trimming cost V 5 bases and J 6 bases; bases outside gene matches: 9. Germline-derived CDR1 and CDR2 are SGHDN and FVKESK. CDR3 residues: CASSDRTSGLFNEQFF. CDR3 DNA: TGTGCCAGCAGCGACAGGACTAGCGGGTTGTTCAATGAGCAGTTCTTC.

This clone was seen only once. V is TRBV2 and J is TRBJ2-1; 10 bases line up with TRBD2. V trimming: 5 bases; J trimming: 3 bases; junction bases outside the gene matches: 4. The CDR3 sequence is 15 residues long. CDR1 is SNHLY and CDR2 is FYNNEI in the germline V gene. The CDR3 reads CASSPSGGYYNEQFF. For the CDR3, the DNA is TGTGCCAGCAGTCCTAGCGGGGGATACTACAATGAGCAGTTCTTC. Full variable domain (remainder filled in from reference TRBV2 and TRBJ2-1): EPEVTQTPSHQVTQMGQEVILRCVPISNHLYFYWYRQILGQKVEFLVSFYNNEISEKSEIFDDQFSVERPDGSNFTLKIRSTKLEDSAMYFCASSPSGGYYNEQFFGPGTRLTVL.

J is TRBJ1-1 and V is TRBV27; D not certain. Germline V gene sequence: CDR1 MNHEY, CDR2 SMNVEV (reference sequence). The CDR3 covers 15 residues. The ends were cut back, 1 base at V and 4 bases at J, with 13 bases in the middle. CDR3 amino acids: CASSLYSSAGTEAFF. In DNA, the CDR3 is TGTGCCAGCAGTTTATACAGCTCGGCGGGCACTGAAGCTTTCTTT.

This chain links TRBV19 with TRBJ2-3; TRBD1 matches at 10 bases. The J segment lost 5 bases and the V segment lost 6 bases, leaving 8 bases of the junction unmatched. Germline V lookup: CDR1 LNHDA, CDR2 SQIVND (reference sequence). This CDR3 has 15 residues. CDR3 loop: CASSPTGQGIDTQYF. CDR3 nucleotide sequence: TGTGCCAGTAGCCCCACGGGACAGGGGATAGATACGCAGTATTTT.

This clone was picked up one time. The DNA for the CDR3 is TGCGCCAGCAGCCAAGTCATAACAGGACGCCAGCCCCAGCATTTT. Residues: CASSQVITGRQPQHF. The chain uses TRBV4-1 and TRBJ1-5, with TRBD1 as a possible D gene (5 bases). The CDR3 runs 15 residues. Germline V gene lookup returns CDR1 MGHRA and CDR2 YSYEKL. The V gene lost 1 base and the J gene lost 7 bases, with 14 bases spanning the gap.

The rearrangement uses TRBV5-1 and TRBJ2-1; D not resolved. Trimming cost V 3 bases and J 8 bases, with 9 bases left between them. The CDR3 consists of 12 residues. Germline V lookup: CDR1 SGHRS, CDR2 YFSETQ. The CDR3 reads CASSSLGDEQFF. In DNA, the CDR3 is TGCGCCAGCAGCTCGCTAGGTGATGAGCAGTTCTTC.

CDR3 in amino acids: CASSIRRTTGNTIYF. CDR3 DNA sequence: TGTGCCAGTAGTATCCGCAGGACTACTGGAAACACCATATATTTT. This rearrangement joins TRBV19 to TRBJ1-3; D is unclear. CDR1 and CDR2 (germline): LNHDA, SQIVND (reference sequence). Trimming pared 3 bases from V and 2 bases from J, leaving 11 bases between. The CDR3 contains 15 residues.

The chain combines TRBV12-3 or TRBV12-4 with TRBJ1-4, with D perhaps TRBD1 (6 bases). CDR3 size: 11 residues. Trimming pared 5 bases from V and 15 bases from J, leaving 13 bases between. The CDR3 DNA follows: TGTGCCAGCAGTAACGACAGGAAGGTGTTTTTT. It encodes CASSNDRKVFF.

The CDR3 nucleotides are TGTGCCAGCAGTGACTCGAAAAGGGGTTCCTACAATGAGCAGTTCTTC. It is translated as CASSDSKRGSYNEQFF. This chain connects TRBV6-4 to TRBJ2-1; D is possibly TRBD1 (5 bases). V was cut by 0 bases and J by 1 base, with 10 bases left in between. The CDR3 contains 16 residues. Germline V gene sequence: CDR1 MRHNA, CDR2 SNTAGT.

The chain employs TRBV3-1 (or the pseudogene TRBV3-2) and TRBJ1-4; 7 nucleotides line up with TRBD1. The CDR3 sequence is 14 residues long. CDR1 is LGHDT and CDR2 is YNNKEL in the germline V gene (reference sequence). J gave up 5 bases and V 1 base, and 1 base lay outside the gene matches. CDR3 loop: CASSQGGQNEKLFF. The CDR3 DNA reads TGTGCCAGCAGCCAAGGGGGACAGAATGAAAAACTGTTTTTT.

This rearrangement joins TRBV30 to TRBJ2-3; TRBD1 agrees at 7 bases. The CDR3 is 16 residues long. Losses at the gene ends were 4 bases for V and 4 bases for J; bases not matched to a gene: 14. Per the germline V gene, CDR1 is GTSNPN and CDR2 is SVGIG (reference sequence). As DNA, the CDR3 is TGTGCCTGGATTGGCGTTGGACAGGCTTTTGCAGATACGCAGTATTTT. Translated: CAWIGVGQAFADTQYF. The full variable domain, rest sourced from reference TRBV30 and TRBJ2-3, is SQTIHQWPATLVQPVGSPLSLECTVEGTSNPNLYWYRQAAGRGLQLLFYSVGIGQISSEVPQNLSASRPQDRQFILSSKKLLLSDSGFYLCAWIGVGQAFADTQYFGPGTRLTVL.

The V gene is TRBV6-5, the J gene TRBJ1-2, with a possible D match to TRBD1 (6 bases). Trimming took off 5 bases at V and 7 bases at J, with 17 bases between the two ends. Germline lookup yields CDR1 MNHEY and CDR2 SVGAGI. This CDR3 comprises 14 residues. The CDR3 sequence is CASSPQNRASGYTF. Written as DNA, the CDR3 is TGTGCCAGCAGTCCACAGAACAGGGCTTCTGGCTACACCTTC.

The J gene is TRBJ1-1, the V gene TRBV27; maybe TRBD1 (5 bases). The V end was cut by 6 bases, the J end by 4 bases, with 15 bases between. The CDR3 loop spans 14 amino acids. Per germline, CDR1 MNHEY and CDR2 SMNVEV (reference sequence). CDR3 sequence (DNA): TGTGCCAGCAGCGGACACTCCGGCGGCACTGAAGCTTTCTTT. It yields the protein CASSGHSGGTEAFF.

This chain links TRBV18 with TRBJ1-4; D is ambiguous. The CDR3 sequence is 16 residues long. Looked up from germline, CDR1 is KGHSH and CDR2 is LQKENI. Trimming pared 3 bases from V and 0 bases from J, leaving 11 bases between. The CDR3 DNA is TGTGCCAGCTCACCTTCTCCGGTCTCAACTAATGAAAAACTGTTTTTT. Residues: CASSPSPVSTNEKLFF.

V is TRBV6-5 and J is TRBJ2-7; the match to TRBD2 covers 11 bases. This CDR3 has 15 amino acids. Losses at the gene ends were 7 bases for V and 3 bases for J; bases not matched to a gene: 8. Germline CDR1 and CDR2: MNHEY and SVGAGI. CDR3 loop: CASTSRLAGIYEQYF. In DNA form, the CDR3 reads TGTGCCAGCACCTCAAGACTAGCGGGGATCTACGAGCAGTACTTC.

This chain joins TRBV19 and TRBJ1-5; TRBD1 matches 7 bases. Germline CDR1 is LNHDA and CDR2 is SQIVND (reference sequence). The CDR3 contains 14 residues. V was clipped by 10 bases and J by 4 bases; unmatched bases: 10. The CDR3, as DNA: TGTGCCACCCAACGCGACAGGGCAAATCAGCCCCAGCATTTT. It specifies CATQRDRANQPQHF.

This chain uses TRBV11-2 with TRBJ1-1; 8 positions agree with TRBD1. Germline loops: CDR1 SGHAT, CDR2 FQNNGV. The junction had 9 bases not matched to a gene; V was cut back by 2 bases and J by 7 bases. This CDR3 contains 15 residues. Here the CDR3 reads CASSLSTGGRGEAFF. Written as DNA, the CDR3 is TGTGCCAGCAGCTTAAGCACAGGGGGAAGAGGTGAAGCTTTCTTT.

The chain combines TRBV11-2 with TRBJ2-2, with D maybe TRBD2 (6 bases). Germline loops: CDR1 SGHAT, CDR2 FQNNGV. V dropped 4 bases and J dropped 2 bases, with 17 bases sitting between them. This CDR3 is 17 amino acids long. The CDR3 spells CASSSSPGLTNTGELFF. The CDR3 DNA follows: TGTGCCAGCAGCTCTAGCCCGGGACTCACAAACACCGGGGAGCTGTTTTTT.

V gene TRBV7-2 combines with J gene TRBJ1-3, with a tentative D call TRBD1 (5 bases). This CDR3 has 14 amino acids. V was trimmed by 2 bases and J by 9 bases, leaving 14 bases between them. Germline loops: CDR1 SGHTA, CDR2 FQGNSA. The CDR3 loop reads CASSLYLRQGTIYF. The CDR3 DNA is TGTGCCAGCAGCTTATACCTCCGGCAGGGCACCATATATTTT. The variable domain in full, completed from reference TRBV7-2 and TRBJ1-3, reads GAGVSQSPSNKVTEKGKDVELRCDPISGHTALYWYRQSLGQGLEFLIYFQGNSAPDKSGLPSDRFSAERTGGSVSTLTIQRTQQEDSAVYLCASSLYLRQGTIYFGEGSWLTVV.

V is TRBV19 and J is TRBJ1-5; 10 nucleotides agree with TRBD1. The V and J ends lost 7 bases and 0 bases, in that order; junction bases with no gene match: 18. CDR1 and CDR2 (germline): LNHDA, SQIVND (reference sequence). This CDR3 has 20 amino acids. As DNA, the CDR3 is TGTGCCAGTATCTCCACCCTAACCGGACAGGGGGATAATAGCAATCAGCCCCAGCATTTT. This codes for CASISTLTGQGDNSNQPQHF.

The DNA for the CDR3 is TGTGCCAGCAGTTTGGGCGTGGGTTTTGGGACTGAAGCTTTCTTT. Encoded protein: CASSLGVGFGTEAFF. This chain uses TRBV28 with TRBJ1-1; D gene unclear. The length of the CDR3 is 15 residues. Germline V gives CDR1 MDHEN, CDR2 SYDVKM. Trimming took off 3 bases at V and 5 bases at J, with 16 bases between the two ends.

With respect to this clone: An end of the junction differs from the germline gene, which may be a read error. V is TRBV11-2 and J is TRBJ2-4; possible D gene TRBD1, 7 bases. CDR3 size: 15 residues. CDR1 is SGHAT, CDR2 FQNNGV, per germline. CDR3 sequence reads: CASSSDRARGAAQDF. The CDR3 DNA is TGTGCCAGCAGCTCTGACAGGGCCAGGGGGGCCGCTCAAGACTTC.